These T cell receptor beta chains were read from a single sample in a study of blood T cell repertoires in COVID-19. The assay was immunoSEQ multiplex PCR, and TCRdb's table has in-frame clones only and misses some. The sample includes approximately 190,000 clones, about four fifths of them seen just once. Input material: PBMCs or T cells enriched from blood (not recorded which). The receptor set was obtained from a man aged 40-50 years who had recovered from COVID-19. Each CDR3 is given with its conserved first and last residue. Fields, in order: D gene, CDR3 length, clone size, J gene, V gene, CDR3 DNA, CDR3 protein. D genes are given only for firm matches. Some rows mark clone size as missing; the rest say once, few, many or name a class of expanded clone.

>TRBD2|14|few|TRBJ2-1|TRBV30
TGTGCCTTTACGCTAGCGGGGGGAAACAATGAGCAGTTCTTC
CAFTLAGGNNEQFF
>TRBD1|15|NA|TRBJ1-1|TRBV15
TGTGCCACCAGCAGAGTTCAGGGGGCAAACACTGAAGCTTTCTTT
CATSRVQGANTEAFF
>TRBD1|17|NA|TRBJ1-2|TRBV6-1
TGTGCCAGCAGTGATCCGGGACAGGGGGCATTCGGGTATGGCTACACCTTC
CASSDPGQGAFGYGYTF
>NA|13|NA|TRBJ1-1|TRBV2
TGTGCCAGCAGTGAGGGGGGGAACACTGAAGCTTTCTTT
CASSEGGNTEAFF
>NA|13|NA|TRBJ1-2|TRBV7-2
TGTGCCAGCAGCTTTTACGTCGACGGGGGCTACACCTTC
CASSFYVDGGYTF
>NA|14|NA|TRBJ1-5|TRBV19
TGTGCCAGCCGGGGGAGGGATAGCAATCAGCCCCAGCATTTT
CASRGRDSNQPQHF
>TRBD1|16|once|TRBJ2-5|TRBV4-1
TGCGCCAGCAGCCATCTAGGACAGGGGGGCGGGGAGACCCAGTACTTC
CASSHLGQGGGETQYF
>NA|15|NA|TRBJ2-5|TRBV3-1/TRBV3-2
TGTGCCAGCAGCCAAGGCCAGTGGGGCCGGGAGACCCAGTACTTC
CASSQGQWGRETQYF
>TRBD1|16|NA|TRBJ2-7|TRBV27
TGTGCCAGCAGTTCGACTTACAGGGGTAGGTCCTACGAGCAGTACTTC
CASSSTYRGRSYEQYF
>NA|15|NA|TRBJ2-4|TRBV5-1
TGCGCCAGCAGCTTGGCCGGCACGTCGGGGAACATTCAGTACTTC
CASSLAGTSGNIQYF
>NA|15|NA|TRBJ2-7|TRBV27
TGTGCCAGCAGTTTAGAGGGAAGGAGCTCCTACGAGCAGTACTTC
CASSLEGRSSYEQYF
>NA|16|NA|TRBJ2-7|TRBV19
TGTGCCAGTAGTATAGACCACGGGGTGGCGTTCTACGAGCAGTACTTC
CASSIDHGVAFYEQYF
>TRBD1|16|NA|TRBJ1-4|TRBV7-9
TGTGCCAGCAGCCAGGGGCGTGGGACAGGGGATGAAAAACTGTTTTTT
CASSQGRGTGDEKLFF
>NA|13|NA|TRBJ1-1|TRBV12-3/TRBV12-4
TGTGCCAGCAGCTCTGGCCCCCGGGCTGAAGCTTTCTTT
CASSSGPRAEAFF
>NA|13|NA|TRBJ1-1|TRBV25-1
TGTGCCAGCAGTAAGACGGGGAACACTGAAGCTTTCTTT
CASSKTGNTEAFF